These 8 T cell receptor beta chains were all obtained from the same sample, sequenced in a study of tissue T cells after allogeneic stem cell transplantation. Time point specified: mouse harvest day 14 after allogeneic transplant. The graft held 10^6 splenic CD5+ T cells and 10^7 T-cell-depleted bone marrow cells. Produced via immunoSEQ multiplex PCR; TCRdb's table is partial and in-frame only. The data show about 3,200 clones, approximately 42% seen once. The sequenced sample consisted of gut tissue. The source of these receptors is a female BALB/c mouse given C57BL/6 T cells with graft-versus-host disease after an allogeneic hematopoietic cell transplant.

In the case of this clone: Gene labels here are mouse ones. The read gets to within 1 residue of the CDR3 end, and the germline J gene fills in the rest. The chain uses TRBV26 and TRBJ2-1; 7 bases fit TRBD1. CDR1 and CDR2 (germline): KGHPV, FQNQEV (reference sequence). V lost 7 bases, J lost 4 bases, and 4 bases stayed unmatched. CDR3 length equals 13 residues. CDR3 DNA (partial): TGTGCCAGCAACGGACAGGAGTATGCTGAGCAGTTC. As protein: CASNGQEYAEQF. The CDR3 as a whole reads CASNGQEYAEQFF.

As for this clone: The genes and germline here are from mouse. The CDR3 is cut off 1 residue early in the read; its end comes from the germline J gene. The chain combines TRBV26 with TRBJ2-2; TRBD1 matches at 7 bases. Germline loops: CDR1 KGHPV, CDR2 FQNQEV (reference sequence). The CDR3 contains 14 residues. Trimming took 4 bases from V and 3 from J; bases not matched to a gene: 2. Partial CDR3 DNA: TGTGCCAGCAGTCGACAGGGAGACACCGGGCAGCTCTAC. Protein sequence: CASSRQGDTGQLY. The CDR3 as a whole reads CASSRQGDTGQLYF.

Concerning this clone itself: The genes are named according to mouse. This CDR3 is CASSFSYNSPLYF. CDR3 DNA, as far as it was read: TGTGCCAGCAGCTTTTCCTATAATTCGCCCCTCTAC. The chain employs TRBV4 and TRBJ1-6; no clear D gene. The read terminates 1 residue ahead of where the CDR3 ends, so the germline J gene completes it. TRBJ1-6 has ORF status, its function being uncertain. Trimming took off 4 bases at V and 0 bases at J, with 1 base between the two ends. The CDR3 runs 13 residues. Germline V CDR1 and CDR2: LGHDT, YNNKQL (reference sequence).

This clone appeared a few times. Gene names denote mouse genes. The read comes to an end 1 residue before the CDR3 does, leaving the germline J gene to fill in the end. The gene calls are TRBV12-2 and TRBJ1-5; D is possibly TRBD1 (6 bases). Deletions cut 5 bases from V and 0 bases from J, with 7 bases between. This CDR3 contains 13 residues. CDR1 SGHLS and CDR2 HYDKME come from the germline V gene. The covered CDR3 bases are TGTGCCAGCTGGGGACATAACAACCAGGCTCCGCTT. It is translated as CASWGHNNQAPL. The CDR3 as a whole reads CASWGHNNQAPLF.

As to this clone: Each gene name is a mouse one. Coverage ceases 1 residue before the CDR3 finishes, and the germline J gene fills in the end. The chain uses TRBV26 and TRBJ2-7; D gene uncertain. The CDR3 length is 12 residues. Trimming removed 4 bases from V and 0 bases from J, with 4 bases in between. CDR1 KGHPV and CDR2 FQNQEV come from the germline V gene (reference sequence). The CDR3 is CASSQSSYEQYF. The covered CDR3 bases are TGTGCCAGCAGTCAGAGCTCCTATGAACAGTAC.

Worth noting for this clone: The genes are named according to mouse. CDR3 region: CASSRQGASAETLYF. CDR3 DNA, as far as it was read: TGTGCCAGCAGCCGACAGGGGGCTAGTGCAGAAACGCTGTAT. This sequence joins TRBV26 and TRBJ2-3; 10 bases agree with TRBD1. The read stops 1 residue short of the end of the CDR3; the missing end is completed from the germline J gene. CDR3 length equals 15 residues. The V gene end was trimmed by 6 bases and the J gene end by 0 bases; junction bases not matched to a gene: 3. Germline V lookup: CDR1 KGHPV, CDR2 FQNQEV (reference sequence).

Comments on this clone: Gene names are mouse gene names. Coverage ceases 1 residue before the CDR3 finishes, and the germline J gene fills in the end. The V gene is TRBV3, the J gene TRBJ2-2; no clear D. CDR1 and CDR2 from the germline V gene are SNHLY and FYNGKV (reference sequence). V lost 6 bases, J lost 0 bases, and 5 bases lay in between. The CDR3 contains 13 residues. CDR3: CASSPSNTGQLYF. CDR3 DNA (partial): TGTGCCAGCAGTCCCTCAAACACCGGGCAGCTCTAC.

This clone came up a few times. Genes and germline come from the mouse. The CDR3 end is not reached by the read, which stops 1 residue before it; the germline J gene fills it in. The chain combines TRBV2 with TRBJ2-7; TRBD2 matches at 7 bases. With 0 bases clipped from V and 0 bases from J, the junction kept 2 bases outside the gene matches. CDR1 and CDR2 from the germline V gene are LGHNA and YSYQKL. The CDR3 is 15 amino acids. The chain's CDR3 is CASSQDWGSSYEQYF. CDR3 DNA (partial): TGTGCCAGCAGCCAAGACTGGGGGAGCTCCTATGAACAGTAC.